This note documents a single T cell receptor (beta chain) sequence. From germline, CDR1 is MGHDK and CDR2 SYGVNS. Deletions cut 4 bases from V and 11 bases from J, with 17 bases between. The CDR3 has 13 residues. As processed by the authors: Amplification of reference gene primers was used by the study to estimate nucleated cell counts. Assay used: immunoSEQ multiplex PCR; TCRdb lists only in-frame clones, some missing. V and J calls and clone size follow that table, whereas D and trimming were derived from the DNA. The sample lists some 120,000 clones, roughly 69% occurring once. The data originate from a study of blood T cell repertoires in COVID-19. In the study overall: The United States, Italy and Spain provided the acute and convalescent COVID-19 samples.

Sequencing used peripheral blood. V is TRBV25-1 and J is TRBJ2-5; TRBD1 might be the D (6 bases). The source is a woman in her seventies with acute or convalescent COVID-19. Written as DNA, the CDR3 is TGTGCCAGCAGTGGGACAGTCGGTTCGTTACAGTACTTC. This sequence encodes CASSGTVGSLQYF.